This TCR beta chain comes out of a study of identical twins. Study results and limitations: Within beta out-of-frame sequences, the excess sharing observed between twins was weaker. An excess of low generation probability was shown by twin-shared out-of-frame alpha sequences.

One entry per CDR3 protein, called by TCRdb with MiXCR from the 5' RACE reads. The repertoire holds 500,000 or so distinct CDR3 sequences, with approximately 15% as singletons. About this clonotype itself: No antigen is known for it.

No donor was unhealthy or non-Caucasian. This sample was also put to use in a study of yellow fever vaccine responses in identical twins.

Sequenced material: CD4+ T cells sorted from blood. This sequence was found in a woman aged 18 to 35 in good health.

The CDR3: CASSPLTPNSPLHF. The CDR3 DNA follows: TGTGCCAGCAGCCCCCTAACGCCTAATTCACCCCTCCACTTT. The chain carries TRBV14 and TRBJ1-6; D gene uncertain. V was shortened by 4 bases and J by 6 bases, with 10 bases between the two germline ends. CDR3 size: 14 residues. CDR1 is SGHDN and CDR2 is FVKESK in the germline V gene.